These 32 T cell receptor beta chains were all obtained from the same sample, sequenced in a study. Via MiXCR, TCRdb re-called the RT-PCR reads, giving one row per CDR3 protein. Counted here are around 700,000 distinct CDR3 sequences, 11% to 15% occurring once; the ten biggest clones make up about 3.6%. Sequenced: memory CD4+ T cells from blood. These receptor sequences come from a female donor in good health, serving as a healthy control.

This clonotype was detected a few times. Written as DNA, the CDR3 is TGCAGTGCTAGAGGCCCAAGCGGGAGGGGCACAGATACGCAGTATTTT. It is translated as CSARGPSGRGTDTQYF. The chain carries TRBV20-1 and TRBJ2-3; 10 nucleotides align to TRBD2. V lost 1 base to trimming and J lost 1 base; unmatched junction nucleotides: 5. Germline CDR1 is DFQATT and CDR2 is SNEGSKA (reference sequence). The CDR3 has 16 amino acids.

There are a few counts of this clonotype. The chain recombines TRBV7-3 with TRBJ2-2; TRBD1 aligns across 12 bases. V gave up 5 bases and J gave up 6 bases; unmatched junction bases: 7. The V gene's germline CDR1 is SGHTA and CDR2 FQGTGA. The CDR3 loop spans 16 amino acids. CDR3 loop: CASSPSGTGGPGELFF. CDR3 nucleotide sequence: TGTGCCAGCAGCCCATCCGGGACAGGGGGCCCCGGGGAGCTGTTTTTT.

This clonotype came up once. The chain is built from TRBV12-3 or TRBV12-4 and TRBJ2-3; TRBD2 agrees at 7 bases. The V gene end was trimmed by 7 bases and the J gene end by 3 bases; junction bases not matched to a gene: 13. The CDR3 is made up of 16 amino acids. The DNA of the CDR3 is TGTGCCAGCATCTGGGGGGGGGGAGTCGGAACAGATACGCAGTATTTT. The encoded protein is CASIWGGGVGTDTQYF.

The chain recombines TRBV7-9 with TRBJ2-7; 8 nucleotides line up with TRBD2. The CDR3 is made up of 13 amino acids. Germline V gives CDR1 SEHNR, CDR2 FQNEAQ (reference sequence). V lost 5 bases and J lost 8; bases outside the gene matches: 8. CDR3 nucleotides: TGTGCCAGCAGCCAAGAAGCGGGGGAAAAGCAGTACTTC. Translating gives CASSQEAGEKQYF.

This clonotype was picked up a small number of times. The chain uses TRBV28 and TRBJ2-1, with D unclear. The CDR3 is made up of 13 amino acids. V was trimmed by 6 bases and J by 7 bases, leaving 13 bases between them. CDR1 and CDR2 from the germline V gene are MDHEN and SYDVKM. CDR3 bases: TGTGCCAGCAGGGACGCTACGAGTAATGAGCAGTTCTTC. It codes for CASRDATSNEQFF.

This clonotype occurred a few times. The chain couples TRBV7-2 to TRBJ1-1; TRBD1 agrees at 8 bases. The CDR3 consists of 15 residues. V lost 5 bases, J lost 3 bases, and 8 bases stayed unmatched. The V gene's germline CDR1 is SGHTA and CDR2 FQGNSA. Here the CDR3 reads CASSTPGQVDTEAFF. In DNA form, the CDR3 reads TGTGCCAGCAGCACGCCGGGACAGGTGGACACTGAAGCTTTCTTT.

This clonotype was counted a few times. The chain is built from TRBV10-2 and TRBJ1-6; D perhaps matches TRBD1 (6 bases). The CDR3 extends over 16 amino acids. The ends were cut back, 6 bases at V and 0 bases at J, with 12 bases in the middle. CDR1 is WSHSY, CDR2 SAAADI, per germline. The CDR3 loop is CASRETGSSYNSPLHF. The CDR3 DNA follows: TGCGCCAGCAGAGAAACAGGGAGCTCCTATAATTCACCCCTCCACTTT.

The chain carries TRBV30 and TRBJ2-5, with 9 bases identical to TRBD2. The germline CDR1 and CDR2 sequences are GTSNPN and SVGIG (reference sequence). The length of the CDR3 is 18 residues. With V trimmed by 0 bases and J by 0 bases, 11 bases remained unmatched. The CDR3 sequence: CAWSVGLAHRTNQETQYF. In nucleotides, the CDR3 is TGTGCCTGGAGTGTGGGACTAGCCCACAGAACGAACCAAGAGACCCAGTACTTC.

This clonotype was seen only a few times. The chain links TRBV12-5 to TRBJ2-3, with TRBD2 as a possible D gene (6 bases). CDR3 length equals 15 residues. Germline CDR1 and CDR2: LGHNT and FRNRAP. V was trimmed by 1 base and J by 6 bases, leaving 14 bases between them. The CDR3, as DNA: TGTGCTAGTGGTTTGGGGGACTTTGAGGGGGATACGCAGTATTTT. It codes for CASGLGDFEGDTQYF.

Note on this clonotype: The junction shows a germline mismatch at one end, possibly a read error. Here the CDR3 reads CSAGTNRYNEQLF. Here the CDR3 DNA reads TGCAGTGCTGGAACGAATAGATACAATGAGCAGTTATTC. The chain has TRBV20-1 and TRBJ2-1; D not resolved. The length of the CDR3 is 13 residues. The germline V gene encodes CDR1 DFQATT and CDR2 SNEGSKA (reference sequence).

This clonotype was detected many times. A junction boundary mismatches the germline segment, possibly from a read error. The chain is built from TRBV7-7 and TRBJ2-3; 7 bases map to TRBD2. The CDR3 totals 16 residues. CDR1 is SSHAT, CDR2 FNYEAQ, per germline (reference sequence). DNA of the CDR3: TGTGCTAGCAGCCCGCAAGGCGGACTAGGCACAGATACGCAGTATTTT. Residues: CASSPQGGLGTDTQYF.

The table lists this clonotype with many counts. This chain links TRBV12-3 or TRBV12-4 with TRBJ2-7; 8 bases are a match to TRBD2. After removal of 7 bases from V and 3 bases from J, the junction contained 14 bases not matched to a gene. The CDR3 is made up of 16 amino acids. The CDR3 DNA reads as TGTGCCAGCACGAGTAGCGGGGCCTATGCCGTCTACGAGCAGTACTTC. Translating it yields CASTSSGAYAVYEQYF.

This clonotype occurred a few times. The CDR3 DNA follows: TGCAGTGCTAGCCGTGAGACAGGGGGCGTTCGCGAAAAACTGTTTTTT. Residues: CSASRETGGVREKLFF. This sequence joins TRBV20-1 and TRBJ1-4, with 10 positions matching TRBD1. V was pared by 3 bases and J by 8 bases, with 12 bases of the junction left unmatched. Germline-derived CDR1 and CDR2 are DFQATT and SNEGSKA (reference sequence). The length of the CDR3 is 16 residues.

V gene TRBV6-2 or TRBV6-3 combines with J gene TRBJ1-5, with a tentative D call TRBD1 (6 bases). V gave up 6 bases and J gave up 1 base, with 19 bases separating them. CDR3 length equals 17 residues. Germline-derived CDR1 and CDR2 are MNHEY and SVGEGT. The CDR3 spells CASRTGHSRGSNQPQHF. The CDR3 DNA is TGTGCCAGCAGGACGGGACATAGTAGGGGGAGCAATCAGCCCCAGCATTTT.

The V and J genes are TRBV24-1 and TRBJ2-2; 8 bases align to TRBD1. V shed 1 base and J 6 bases; nucleotides not matched to a gene: 3. CDR3 length equals 15 residues. Germline loops: CDR1 KGHDR, CDR2 SFDVKD. Here the CDR3 DNA reads TGTGCCACCAGTGATTTCATACAGGGGGCCGGGGAGCTGTTTTTT. Amino acids: CATSDFIQGAGELFF.

The chain combines TRBV2 with TRBJ2-1; D not resolved. Trimming removed 5 bases at V and 12 bases at J, with 14 bases between. CDR3 length equals 12 residues. CDR1 is SNHLY and CDR2 is FYNNEI in the germline V gene. The DNA of the CDR3 is TGTGCCAGCAGTTCCCTGGGATTGATGCAGTTCTTC. It specifies CASSSLGLMQFF.

This clonotype was seen a few times. This rearrangement joins TRBV5-1 to TRBJ1-5, with D possibly TRBD1 on 5 matching bases. The CDR3 consists of 14 residues. V was trimmed by 5 bases and J by 2 bases, leaving 11 bases between them. CDR1 SGHRS and CDR2 YFSETQ come from the germline V gene. The CDR3 here is CASSADSGNQPQHF. Here the CDR3 DNA reads TGCGCCAGCAGTGCTGACAGCGGCAATCAGCCCCAGCATTTT.

The table lists this clonotype with a few counts. The rearrangement links TRBV4-3 to TRBJ1-3, with D possibly TRBD1 on 6 matching bases. In germline, CDR1 is LGHNA, CDR2 YSLEER. The V end lost 0 bases, the J end lost 4 bases, and 13 bases lay between the germline ends. The CDR3 has 16 amino acids. The CDR3 DNA sequence: TGCGCCAGCAGCCAAGATATTCGAGGGGGAGGAAACACCATATATTTT. It encodes CASSQDIRGGGNTIYF.

Only a few counts were recorded for this clonotype. The chain has TRBV30 and TRBJ2-7; TRBD1 might be the D (5 bases). Trimming removed 1 base at V and 7 bases at J, with 11 bases between. Germline CDR1 and CDR2: GTSNPN and SVGIG (reference sequence). This CDR3 is 12 amino acids long. The CDR3 spells CAWSGQGLEQYF. In nucleotides, the CDR3 is TGTGCCTGGAGTGGGCAGGGATTGGAGCAGTACTTC.

The rearrangement links TRBV2 to TRBJ2-2; a weak D match, TRBD1 (5 bases). Germline lookup yields CDR1 SNHLY and CDR2 FYNNEI. The ends were cut back, 6 bases at V and 8 bases at J, with 16 bases in the middle. The CDR3 totals 14 residues. The CDR3 is CASRDRQNMGELFF. CDR3 DNA sequence: TGTGCCAGCAGGGATCGACAGAATATGGGGGAGCTGTTTTTT.

This clonotype came up a few times. The genes are TRBV5-1 and TRBJ2-3, with D possibly TRBD1 on 6 matching bases. V was cut by 0 bases and J by 6 bases, with 11 bases left in between. The CDR3 is made up of 14 amino acids. Germline-derived CDR1 and CDR2 are SGHRS and YFSETQ. CDR3 in DNA: TGCGCCAGCAGCTTGGAACAGGGAAGTGATACGCAGTATTTT. It specifies CASSLEQGSDTQYF. Looking up the rest from reference TRBV5-1 and TRBJ2-3 gives the full variable domain: KAGVTQTPRYLIKTRGQQVTLSCSPISGHRSVSWYQQTPGQGLQFLFEYFSETQRNKGNFPGRFSGRQFSNSRSEMNVSTLELGDSALYLCASSLEQGSDTQYFGPGTRLTVL.

The rearrangement links TRBV6-1 to TRBJ1-2, with D maybe TRBD1 (6 bases). The CDR3 covers 13 residues. V lost 7 bases and J lost 3, with 12 bases in between. CDR1 MNHNS and CDR2 SASEGT come from the germline V gene. The CDR3 DNA is TGTGCCAGCATAAAGGGGGTTGACTATGGCTACACCTTC. Its protein product is CASIKGVDYGYTF.

This clonotype came up a few times. This sequence joins TRBV10-3 and TRBJ1-3; the match to TRBD1 covers 7 bases. J lost 0 bases, V lost 6 bases, and 8 bases had no gene match. The germline V gene has CDR1 ENHRY and CDR2 SYGVKD. The CDR3 totals 16 residues. The chain's CDR3 is CAISRDRGISGNTIYF. CDR3 bases: TGTGCCATCAGCCGGGACAGAGGAATCTCTGGAAACACCATATATTTT.

V usage is TRBV4-3 and J usage is TRBJ2-6; possibly TRBD1 for D (6 bases). CDR3 size: 13 residues. Germline V gives CDR1 LGHNA, CDR2 YSLEER. Trimming removed 0 bases at V and 15 bases at J, with 12 bases between. The CDR3 DNA is TGCGCCAGCAGCCAAGATGGGCAGGGGACCCTGACTTTC. This gives the protein CASSQDGQGTLTF.

V gene TRBV7-9 combines with J gene TRBJ2-1; D unresolved. The CDR3 loop spans 13 amino acids. Germline lookup yields CDR1 SEHNR and CDR2 FQNEAQ (reference sequence). Trimming stripped 3 bases from V and 12 bases from J, with 15 bases between. The CDR3 spells CASSLVSEVRQFF. The CDR3 DNA reads TGTGCCAGCAGCTTGGTTTCGGAAGTCAGGCAGTTCTTC.

The chain uses TRBV27 and TRBJ2-7, with a weak D call TRBD1 (5 bases). This CDR3 contains 15 residues. Germline loops: CDR1 MNHEY, CDR2 SMNVEV (reference sequence). With 4 bases removed from V and 2 bases from J, the gap between germline ends came to 15 bases. CDR3 residues: CASSSLIREPYEQYF. The CDR3 DNA follows: TGTGCCAGCAGTTCCCTGATCAGGGAACCCTACGAGCAGTACTTC.

This clonotype was found many times. The rearrangement uses TRBV20-1 and TRBJ2-1; no definite D call. The germline gives CDR1 DFQATT, CDR2 SNEGSKA (reference sequence). The V end lost 3 bases, the J end lost 10 bases, and 13 bases lay between the germline ends. This CDR3 is 12 amino acids long. Written as DNA, the CDR3 is TGCAGTGCTAGGCGTCTTCCCACCGAGCAGTTCTTC. Protein sequence: CSARRLPTEQFF.

The V call is TRBV20-1, the J call TRBJ2-3; 10 bases agree with TRBD2. Germline V gene lookup returns CDR1 DFQATT and CDR2 SNEGSKA (reference sequence). This CDR3 comprises 15 residues. V shed 2 bases, J shed 4 bases, and the junction held 6 bases outside the gene matches. CDR3 sequence reads: CSARNSGGAPDTQYF. The CDR3 region has the DNA TGCAGTGCTAGAAACAGCGGGGGGGCCCCAGATACGCAGTATTTT.

The V and J genes are TRBV12-3 or TRBV12-4 and TRBJ2-7, with D possibly being TRBD1 or TRBD2 (5 bases each). This CDR3 spans 15 amino acids. V dropped 5 bases and J dropped 1 base, with 15 bases sitting between them. The CDR3 loop is CASSPGTGRSYEQYF. The CDR3 region has the DNA TGTGCCAGCAGTCCTGGGACCGGGCGATCCTACGAGCAGTACTTC.

This chain connects TRBV4-2 to TRBJ2-3; 10 nucleotides line up with TRBD2. V dropped 0 bases and J dropped 2; count of bases not matched to a gene: 5. The CDR3 is made up of 17 amino acids. Germline values: CDR1 LGHNA, CDR2 YNFKEQ. The CDR3 sequence is CASSQDSLAGLTDTQYF. CDR3 nucleotides: TGTGCCAGCAGCCAAGATTCACTAGCGGGGCTCACAGATACGCAGTATTTT.

The V and J genes are TRBV18 and TRBJ2-5; TRBD1 is a possible D gene (6 bases). Trimming pared 4 bases from V and 1 base from J, leaving 16 bases between. The CDR3 totals 16 residues. The germline V gene encodes CDR1 KGHSH and CDR2 LQKENI. CDR3 amino acids: CASSRETGHSQETQYF. The CDR3 bases are TGTGCCAGCTCACGAGAAACGGGACACTCCCAAGAGACCCAGTACTTC.

The chain employs TRBV7-2 and TRBJ1-5; 10 bases align to TRBD1. This CDR3 is built from 15 residues. With V trimmed by 1 base and J by 6 bases, 3 bases remained unmatched. The germline V gene encodes CDR1 SGHTA and CDR2 FQGNSA. CDR3 region: CASSLEGTGAQPQHF. CDR3 nucleotide sequence: TGTGCCAGCAGCTTAGAGGGGACAGGGGCTCAGCCCCAGCATTTT.